One TCR delta chain is described in this entry. Its antigen remains unknown. One base separates it from a far larger clone, so it is likely a read error. This same CDR3 is encoded by further DNA sequences in the sample. The data derive from a study of γδ T cells in repeated Plasmodium falciparum infection. Overall study: The natural-infection arm compared Malian children under seasonal malaria with matched Australian children.

Germline V lookup: CDR1 TSWWSYY, CDR2 QGS. The CDR3 sequence is 19 residues long. Overall study results and limits: Vdelta2-negative gammadelta repertoires appeared less diverse and less shared in Malian than Australian children.

Vgamma9/Vdelta2+ and Vdelta2-negative gammadelta T cells were flow-sorted from PBMC for bulk sequencing. TCRdb re-called clones from the multiplex PCR reads via CATT. The table shows 85,000 to 95,000 delta-chain clones, with almost 1.5% occurring only once. There is no J gene call, but TRDV1 is given as the V gene; TRDD3, as called in the table, went unchecked against the DNA. The sequence derives from a pool of human donors (malaria-infected and uninfected, not separated). The sample taken for sequencing was gamma-delta T cells from blood. CDR3 amino acids: CALGEPGVPHYPNTDKLIF. In DNA form, the CDR3 reads TGTGCTCTTGGGGAACCTGGGGTTCCCCACTACCCTAACACCGATAAACTCATCTTC.